A selection of T cell receptor beta chains follows, all from one sample in a study of blood T cell repertoires in COVID-19. The repertoire was sequenced with immunoSEQ multiplex PCR; TCRdb's copy has only in-frame clones and lacks some. The top ten clones hold roughly 4.2% of a sample with 200,000 to 250,000 clones, 85% to 90% of them seen once. Source material: peripheral blood. Receptors were obtained from a man between 50 and 59 years old with acute or convalescent COVID-19. Each CDR3 is given with its conserved first and last residue. D genes are given only for firm matches. Clone size, where shown, is once, few, many, or a class for clones that have expanded.

clone size: -; V gene: TRBV18; D gene: TRBD1; J gene: TRBJ1-2; CDR3 protein: CASSSGQGPGYTF; CDR3 DNA: TGTGCCAGCTCATCGGGACAGGGTCCTGGCTACACCTTC
clone size: -; V gene: TRBV7-2; D gene: TRBD2; J gene: TRBJ2-1; CDR3 protein: CASRAAGGHYNEQFF; CDR3 DNA: TGTGCCAGCAGGGCAGCGGGGGGACACTACAATGAGCAGTTCTTC
clone size: -; V gene: TRBV7-9; D gene: -; J gene: TRBJ2-3; CDR3 protein: CASSSQGGSTDTQYF; CDR3 DNA: TGTGCCAGCAGCTCACAGGGGGGGAGCACAGATACGCAGTATTTT
clone size: -; V gene: TRBV3-1/TRBV3-2; D gene: TRBD1; J gene: TRBJ1-2; CDR3 protein: CASSPWTGGSSYGYTF; CDR3 DNA: TGTGCCAGCAGCCCCTGGACAGGGGGGAGCAGCTATGGCTACACCTTC
clone size: -; V gene: TRBV15; D gene: -; J gene: TRBJ1-3; CDR3 protein: CATSRDRGSGNTIYF; CDR3 DNA: TGTGCCACCAGCAGAGACAGGGGCTCTGGAAACACCATATATTTT
clone size: -; V gene: TRBV5-1; D gene: -; J gene: TRBJ1-1; CDR3 protein: CASSLANTEAFF; CDR3 DNA: TGCGCCAGCAGCTTAGCGAACACTGAAGCTTTCTTT
clone size: -; V gene: TRBV7-3; D gene: TRBD2; J gene: TRBJ2-1; CDR3 protein: CASSLRSGGAFTEQFF; CDR3 DNA: TGTGCCAGCAGCTTACGTAGCGGGGGGGCCTTTACTGAGCAGTTCTTC
clone size: -; V gene: TRBV27; D gene: -; J gene: TRBJ1-6; CDR3 protein: CASSLKQGYNSPLHF; CDR3 DNA: TGTGCCAGCAGTTTAAAACAGGGCTATAATTCACCCCTCCACTTT
clone size: -; V gene: TRBV5-4; D gene: -; J gene: TRBJ1-2; CDR3 protein: CASSLDRIGYTF; CDR3 DNA: TGTGCCAGCAGCTTAGACAGGATTGGCTACACCTTC
clone size: -; V gene: TRBV6-5; D gene: -; J gene: TRBJ1-4; CDR3 protein: CASTPGGRFNEKLFF; CDR3 DNA: TGTGCCAGCACCCCCGGGGGACGGTTTAATGAAAAACTGTTTTTT
clone size: -; V gene: TRBV5-6; D gene: -; J gene: TRBJ2-6; CDR3 protein: CASSLEAFSGANVLTF; CDR3 DNA: TGTGCCAGCAGCTTGGAAGCGTTTTCTGGGGCCAACGTCCTGACTTTC
clone size: -; V gene: TRBV7-9; D gene: TRBD1; J gene: TRBJ1-6; CDR3 protein: CASSFGTAYNSPLHF; CDR3 DNA: TGTGCCAGCAGCTTCGGGACAGCCTATAATTCACCCCTCCACTTT
clone size: -; V gene: TRBV7-8; D gene: -; J gene: TRBJ2-2; CDR3 protein: CASSSLRNTGELFF; CDR3 DNA: TGTGCCAGCAGCTCTCTTAGGAACACCGGGGAGCTGTTTTTT
clone size: -; V gene: TRBV3-1/TRBV3-2; D gene: -; J gene: TRBJ1-3; CDR3 protein: CASSPTSSGNTIYF; CDR3 DNA: TGTGCCAGCAGCCCCACGAGCTCTGGAAACACCATATATTTT
clone size: -; V gene: TRBV3-1/TRBV3-2; D gene: -; J gene: TRBJ1-2; CDR3 protein: CASSPSTDRYGYTF; CDR3 DNA: TGTGCCAGCAGCCCATCGACAGATAGATATGGCTACACCTTC
clone size: -; V gene: TRBV7-9; D gene: -; J gene: TRBJ2-7; CDR3 protein: CASSGRRDGSAYEQYF; CDR3 DNA: TGTGCCAGCAGCGGACGCAGGGATGGATCGGCCTACGAGCAGTACTTC
clone size: few; V gene: TRBV4-1; D gene: TRBD1; J gene: TRBJ1-6; CDR3 protein: CASSQGTGTAYSPLHF; CDR3 DNA: TGCGCCAGCAGCCAAGGAACCGGGACAGCGTATTCACCCCTCCACTTT